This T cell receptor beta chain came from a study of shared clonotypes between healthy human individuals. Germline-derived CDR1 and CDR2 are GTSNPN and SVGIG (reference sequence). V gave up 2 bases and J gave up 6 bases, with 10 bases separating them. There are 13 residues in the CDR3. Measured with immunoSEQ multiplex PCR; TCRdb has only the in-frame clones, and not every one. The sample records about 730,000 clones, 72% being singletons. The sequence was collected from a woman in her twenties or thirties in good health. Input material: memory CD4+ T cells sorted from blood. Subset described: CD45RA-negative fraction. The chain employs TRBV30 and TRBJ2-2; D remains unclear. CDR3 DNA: TGTGCCTGGAGTTTTTTTGGCCCCGGGGAGCTGTTTTTT. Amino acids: CAWSFFGPGELFF.